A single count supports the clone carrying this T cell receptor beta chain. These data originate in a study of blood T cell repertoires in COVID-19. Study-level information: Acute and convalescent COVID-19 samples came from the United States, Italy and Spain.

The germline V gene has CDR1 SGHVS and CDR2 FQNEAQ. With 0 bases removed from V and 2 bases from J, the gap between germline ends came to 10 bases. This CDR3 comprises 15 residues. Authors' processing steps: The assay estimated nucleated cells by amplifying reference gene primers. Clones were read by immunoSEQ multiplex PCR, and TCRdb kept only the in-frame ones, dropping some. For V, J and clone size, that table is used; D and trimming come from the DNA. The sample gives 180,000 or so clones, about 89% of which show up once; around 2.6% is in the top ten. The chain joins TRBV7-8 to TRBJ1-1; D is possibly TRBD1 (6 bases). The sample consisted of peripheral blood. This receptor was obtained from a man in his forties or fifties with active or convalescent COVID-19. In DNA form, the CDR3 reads TGTGCCAGCAGCTTAGCGGCGGGGGCTAACACTGAAGCTTTCTTT. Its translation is CASSLAAGANTEAFF.